This entry features one T cell receptor beta chain sequence. Its antigen is not identified. This sample was taken from a study of shared clonotypes between healthy human individuals. Overall study findings and caveats: Naive CD4 clonotype sharing across a few donors was about 5%. The authors expected sequencing depth to affect clonotype sharing among donors.

The CDR3 consists of 15 residues. Germline loops: CDR1 LNHNV, CDR2 YYDKDF (reference sequence). V shed 5 bases, J shed 3 bases, and the junction held 6 bases outside the gene matches. The protocol was immunoSEQ multiplex PCR, while the TCRdb copy is restricted to in-frame clones and leaves out a portion. The data contain 600,000 or so clones, 95% to 98% of them seen just once; the ten biggest clones take up less than 0.35%. CD45RO negativity and positive selection for CCR7 defined naive CD8 cells, a population that excluded terminally differentiated effector memory CD45RA+ cells. This receptor was obtained from a man aged 25 to 45 in good health. Sequenced sample: naive CD8+ T cells sorted from blood. This chain links TRBV15 with TRBJ2-2; 7 positions agree with TRBD2. CDR3 region: CATSFPGGDTGELFF. The CDR3 nucleotides read TGTGCCACCAGCTTCCCGGGGGGAGACACCGGGGAGCTGTTTTTT.